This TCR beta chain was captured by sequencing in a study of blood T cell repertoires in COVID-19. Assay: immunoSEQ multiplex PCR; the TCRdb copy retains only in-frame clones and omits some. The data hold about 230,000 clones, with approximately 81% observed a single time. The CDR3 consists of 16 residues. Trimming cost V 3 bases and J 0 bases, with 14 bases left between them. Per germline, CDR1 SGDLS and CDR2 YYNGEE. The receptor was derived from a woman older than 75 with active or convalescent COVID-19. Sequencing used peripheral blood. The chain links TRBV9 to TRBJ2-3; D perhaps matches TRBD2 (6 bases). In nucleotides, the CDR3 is TGTGCCAGCAGCGGACCGGGACTTCCGAGCACAGATACGCAGTATTTT. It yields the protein CASSGPGLPSTDTQYF.